Each of the 16 T cell receptor beta chains below was sequenced from the same sample in a study of cytomegalovirus exposure and HLA in healthy donors. The PCR contained 60 Vbeta and 13 Jbeta primers. Assay used: immunoSEQ multiplex PCR; TCRdb lists only in-frame clones, some missing. Among around 130,000 clones, 81% were seen once, and the ten largest hold roughly 2.4%. Sequences were obtained from PBMCs. Receptor source: a woman between 40 and 55 years old in good health and CMV-seronegative.

This clone has a single count. The genes are TRBV2 and TRBJ2-7, with 10 nucleotides matching TRBD2. Germline V gives CDR1 SNHLY, CDR2 FYNNEI. Unmatched junction bases numbered 18, after V lost 0 bases and J lost 1 base. The length of the CDR3 is 21 residues. CDR3 in amino acids: CASSEAHRGLPGLATSYEQYF. In DNA form, the CDR3 reads TGTGCCAGCAGTGAAGCCCACAGGGGGTTACCGGGACTAGCGACGTCCTACGAGCAGTACTTC.

The chain employs TRBV7-3 and TRBJ2-3, with 9 nucleotides matching TRBD2. Trimming cost V 5 bases and J 3 bases; bases outside gene matches: 3. Germline CDR1 is SGHTA and CDR2 is FQGTGA. The CDR3 contains 14 residues. DNA for the CDR3: TGTGCCAGCAGCAGGAGCGGGGGGACAGATACGCAGTATTTT. Encoded protein: CASSRSGGTDTQYF.

The chain recombines TRBV2 with TRBJ1-5; TRBD1 agrees at 10 bases. The trim removed 6 bases at V and 7 bases at J, leaving 3 bases unmatched. Germline V gene lookup returns CDR1 SNHLY and CDR2 FYNNEI. The length of the CDR3 is 13 residues. The CDR3 bases are TGTGCCAGCAGCGACAGGGGGCGACAGCCCCAGCATTTT. This translates into CASSDRGRQPQHF. Together with reference TRBV2 and TRBJ1-5, the CDR3 gives the full variable domain: EPEVTQTPSHQVTQMGQEVILRCVPISNHLYFYWYRQILGQKVEFLVSFYNNEISEKSEIFDDQFSVERPDGSNFTLKIRSTKLEDSAMYFCASSDRGRQPQHFGDGTRLSIL.

The chain couples TRBV5-6 to TRBJ2-6, with 7 bases lining up with TRBD1. The V gene's germline CDR1 is SGHDT and CDR2 YYEEEE. The V and J ends lost 4 bases and 4 bases, in that order; junction bases with no gene match: 14. This CDR3 has 18 amino acids. CDR3 sequence: CASSATDRAVSGANVLTF. The CDR3, as DNA: TGTGCCAGCAGCGCAACCGACAGGGCCGTGTCCGGGGCCAACGTCCTGACTTTC.

V usage is TRBV27 and J usage is TRBJ2-5, with 8 bases lining up with TRBD2. V dropped 7 bases and J dropped 1; count of bases not matched to a gene: 8. This CDR3 contains 15 residues. Germline V gene sequence: CDR1 MNHEY, CDR2 SMNVEV (reference sequence). The CDR3 coding sequence is TGTGCCAGCAATGCGGGAGGTCTACTCCAAGAGACCCAGTACTTC. This gives the protein CASNAGGLLQETQYF.

The genes are TRBV19 and TRBJ1-1; TRBD1 aligns across 7 bases. Germline lookup yields CDR1 LNHDA and CDR2 SQIVND (reference sequence). The J segment lost 3 bases and the V segment lost 5 bases, leaving 9 bases of the junction unmatched. The length of the CDR3 is 15 residues. The CDR3 loop reads CASSVKGGGYTEAFF. The DNA of the CDR3 is TGTGCCAGTAGTGTTAAAGGGGGCGGGTACACTGAAGCTTTCTTT.

The chain recombines TRBV7-3 with TRBJ2-3, with 7 bases aligning to TRBD1. The V segment lost 1 base and the J segment 6 bases; nucleotides outside the gene matches: 4. Looked up from germline, CDR1 is SGHTA and CDR2 is FQGTGA. The CDR3 sequence is 14 residues long. DNA of the CDR3: TGTGCCAGCAGCTTAAGAGGGGGCGGCGATACGCAGTATTTT. The encoded protein is CASSLRGGGDTQYF.

CDR3 amino acids: CASSRSGATGELFF. CDR3 DNA: TGTGCCAGCAGCCGAAGCGGGGCCACCGGGGAGCTGTTTTTT. The gene calls are TRBV7-3 and TRBJ2-2; TRBD2 aligns across 7 bases. Trimming at V came to 5 bases and at J to 4 bases, leaving 4 bases not matched to a gene. The CDR3 is 14 amino acids. Germline V gene data show CDR1 as SGHTA and CDR2 as FQGTGA.

This sequence joins TRBV4-1 and TRBJ2-2, with 11 bases identical to TRBD1. The CDR3 is 16 residues long. Losses at the gene ends were 1 base for V and 4 bases for J; bases not matched to a gene: 2. Germline lookup yields CDR1 MGHRA and CDR2 YSYEKL. The CDR3 region has the DNA TGCGCCAGCAGCCAAGCGGGGACAGGGGGCACCGGGGAGCTGTTTTTT. Protein sequence: CASSQAGTGGTGELFF.

This clone was counted between two and nine times. The chain employs TRBV29-1 and TRBJ2-1; the match to TRBD2 covers 12 bases. This CDR3 is 15 amino acids long. From germline, CDR1 is SQVTM and CDR2 ANQGSEA. J lost 4 bases, V lost 6 bases, and 7 bases had no gene match. The CDR3 loop reads CSVPSTSGSYNEQFF. CDR3 in DNA: TGCAGCGTCCCCTCGACTAGCGGGAGTTACAATGAGCAGTTCTTC.

The V call is TRBV27, the J call TRBJ2-1; no clear D gene. The germline V and J ends were trimmed by 5 bases and 1 base, with 12 bases remaining between them. The germline gives CDR1 MNHEY, CDR2 SMNVEV (reference sequence). The CDR3 covers 15 residues. Here the CDR3 reads CASSRSDPSYNEQFF. CDR3 coding DNA: TGTGCCAGCAGTCGAAGCGATCCTTCCTACAATGAGCAGTTCTTC.

The sample holds a few counts of this clone. V gene TRBV6-1 combines with J gene TRBJ1-5; D call uncertain. Germline values: CDR1 MNHNS, CDR2 SASEGT. This CDR3 is 15 amino acids long. With 1 base removed from V and 7 bases from J, the gap between germline ends came to 14 bases. CDR3 coding DNA: TGTGCCAGCAGTGAAGAGGAACAGTCTCAACAGCCCCAGCATTTT. Protein: CASSEEEQSQQPQHF.

This rearrangement joins TRBV18 to TRBJ1-2, with D unclear. In germline, CDR1 is KGHSH, CDR2 LQKENI. Trimming removed 5 bases at V and 0 bases at J, with 10 bases between. The CDR3 covers 14 residues. The CDR3 loop reads CASSSIESNYGYTF. The DNA for the CDR3 is TGTGCCAGCTCATCGATAGAGTCTAACTATGGCTACACCTTC.

The V gene is TRBV2, the J gene TRBJ2-3, with a possible D match to TRBD2 (6 bases). This CDR3 is 15 amino acids long. Germline values: CDR1 SNHLY, CDR2 FYNNEI. V lost 6 bases to trimming and J lost 0 bases, with 13 bases between them. CDR3 residues: CASSGGSPSTDTQYF. CDR3 nucleotides: TGTGCCAGCAGCGGAGGGTCACCTAGCACAGATACGCAGTATTTT.

The V gene is TRBV7-8, the J gene TRBJ2-1; TRBD1 agrees at 8 bases. The CDR3 is 13 residues long. Per germline, CDR1 SGHVS and CDR2 FQNEAQ. The V and J ends lost 5 bases and 6 bases, in that order; junction bases with no gene match: 3. DNA of the CDR3: TGTGCCAGCAGCCGAGGACAGGGCAATGAGCAGTTCTTC. Protein sequence: CASSRGQGNEQFF.

V and J are TRBV19 and TRBJ2-2; TRBD2 matches at 12 bases. J lost 7 bases, V lost 4 bases, and 22 bases had no gene match. CDR1 and CDR2 from the germline V gene are LNHDA and SQIVND (reference sequence). CDR3 size: 21 residues. CDR3 nucleotides: TGTGCCAGTAGTAAGCCCCTGGGCAGCCTGATCCTAGCGGGAGGGGTCGGGGAGCTGTTTTTT. Translated, it gives CASSKPLGSLILAGGVGELFF.